This T cell receptor beta chain is drawn from a study of shared clonotypes between healthy human individuals (dated by TCRdb to the early 2020s). For context, the study as a whole: The cohort included three men and a couple of women between 18 and 49 years of age. For each donor, three plates each were used for CD4 naive and CD4 memory, two plates were used for CD8 naive, and one plate was used for CD8 memory. Each donor's leukapheresis produced roughly between roughly 0.85 and 9.5 billion PBMCs. Different laboratories and diverse techniques were used to prepare libraries and sequence TCR repertoires, to increase sequencing depth and limit assay-specific biases. Blood TCR repertoires of 5 or 6 healthy adults were deeply sequenced to estimate repertoire size and the extent of clonotype sharing between individuals. Broad study findings and their caveats: Sampling was limited to blood, and TCR repertoires in tissue likely differ from TCR repertoires in blood. Roughly 5% of naive CD4, 3.5% of naive CD8, approximately 2% of memory CD4, and less than 0.45% of memory CD8 clonotypes were shared across four donors. Because the study included a small number of donors, the genetic and exposure-history diversity represented was limited. Compared with non-shared clonotypes, clonotypes shared by all four sorted-subset donors had higher generation probabilities. Rarefaction of sorted-subset datasets indicated incomplete sequencing despite the large sequencing depth. Naive subsets generally had larger estimated clonotype richness than memory subsets did. Pairwise subsampling indicated that sequencing depth was expected to affect the degree of clonotype sharing among donors.

CD8 naive samples were CD45RO-negative cells positively selected for CCR7, giving a CD45RA+CCR7+ population that excluded TemRA cells. The donors were healthy, HIV-negative adults with no recently reported acute infections or vaccinations. All donors were Caucasian adults living in Nashville, Tennessee, USA. Blood was collected by leukapheresis, and PBMCs were isolated by Ficoll-Histopaque density gradient centrifugation and then cryopreserved in liquid nitrogen vapor phase. Purity and quantity of every magnetically sorted T cell population were checked by analytical flow cytometry. Each sorted fraction had its genomic DNA isolated and then quantified by UV absorbance on a Nanodrop 2000c. TCR CDR3 regions were amplified from genomic DNA by multiplex PCR using the deep immunoSEQ assay. Extracted genomic DNA from each cell subset was distributed evenly across all wells of several immunoSEQ 96-well plates, and each plate was treated as a replicate. For sorted subsets, each replicate PCR was loaded with approximately 190 ng genomic DNA, equivalent to 30,000 or so T cell genomes. The purified libraries were quantified using a Qubit 3.0 fluorometer, sized with a Bioanalyzer 2100, and then quantified again using the KAPA Library Quantification kit. Every immunoSEQ 96-well plate was sequenced on a dedicated single-read 150-cycle Illumina NextSeq 550 flow cell. The authors' analysis ran thus. Because the immunoSEQ output held only junctional sequences and lacked quality scores, the filtering could not match the filtering applied to full-length reads. To assign V/J genes and CDR3, sequences were annotated using PyIR, a Python wrapper for IgBLAST v1.9, with IMGT germline references. Any read was removed if the V/J assignment was weak (E-value above 1e-6), the CDR3 was missing, or the read contained stop codons, out-of-frame junctions, or ambiguous translated residues. V3J clonotypes were defined as sequences sharing the same inferred V gene, J gene, and CDR3 amino acid sequence. Percentage overlap between repertoires was computed as shared unique clonotypes divided by the size of the smaller repertoire. Richness of each repertoire was evaluated using RTK rarefaction, the Chao1 estimator, and Recon v2.1 estimates of unobserved clonotypes. Generation probabilities were computed with OLGA for all TCRbeta clonotypes obtained by the gDNA method from four donors. TCRdb's version of the immuneACCESS table is confined to in-frame rearrangements and falls short of the full clone set. An unresolved V gene accounts for under half of the shortfall where checked; the remainder is of unknown origin. V and J calls and clone size follow that table, whereas D and trimming were derived from the DNA. This sample gives about 2.2 million clones in total; 90% to 95% of them show up just once. 1.5% to 2% of the sample is in the top ten clones.

For this clone: Its antigen target is currently unknown. No much larger clone is present one base from it, and per-base qualities are unavailable.

Based on the germline V gene, the CDR1 and CDR2 sequences are MGHRA and YSYEKL. Inclusive of the bounding cysteine and phenylalanine, the CDR3 is 17 residues long. Here the CDR3 DNA is all that survives: 51 bases in frame from base 1. V lost 4 bases and J lost 0 bases; the stretch between them is 15 bases long. Recombination joined TRBV4-1 with TRBJ2-2; the D gene is perhaps TRBD1, on 5 matching bases. The TCR sequence derives from a man in his late teens or twenties in good health. Some clones in this sample may be carry-over from other donors' samples. The sequenced material came from naive CD8+ T cells from PBMCs. The intended sense of this specimen's cell subset or site label: CD45RA+CCR7+. CDR3 reads: CASSRSWGRANTGELFF. The DNA sequence is as follows: TGCGCCAGCAGCCGCTCCTGGGGCCGAGCGAACACCGGGGAGCTGTTTTTT.